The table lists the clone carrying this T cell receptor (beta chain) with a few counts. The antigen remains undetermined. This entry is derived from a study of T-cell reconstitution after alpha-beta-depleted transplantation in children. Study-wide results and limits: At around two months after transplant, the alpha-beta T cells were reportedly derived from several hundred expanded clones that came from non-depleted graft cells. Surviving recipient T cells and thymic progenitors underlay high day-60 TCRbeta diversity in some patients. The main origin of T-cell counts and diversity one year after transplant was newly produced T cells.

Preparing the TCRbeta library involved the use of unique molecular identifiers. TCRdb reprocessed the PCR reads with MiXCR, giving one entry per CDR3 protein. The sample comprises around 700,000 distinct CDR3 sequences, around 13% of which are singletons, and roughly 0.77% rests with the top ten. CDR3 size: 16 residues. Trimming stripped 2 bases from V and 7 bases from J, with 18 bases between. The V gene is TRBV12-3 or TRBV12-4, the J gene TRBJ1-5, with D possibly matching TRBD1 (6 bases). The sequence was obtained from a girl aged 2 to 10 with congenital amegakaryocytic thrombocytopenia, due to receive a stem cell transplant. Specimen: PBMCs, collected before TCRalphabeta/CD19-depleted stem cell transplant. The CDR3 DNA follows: TGTGCCAGCAGTTTACTGACAGGTCGTGGGTGGCAGCCCCAGCATTTT. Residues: CASSLLTGRGWQPQHF.